The sequence of this TCR beta chain was determined in a study of response to subunit inactivated influenza vaccine. TCRdb reprocessed the RT-PCR reads via MiXCR and lists one record per CDR3 protein. The sample records approximately 170,000 distinct CDR3 sequences, approximately 15% being singletons. V shed 3 bases and J shed 4 bases, with 12 bases lying between them. The CDR3 contains 14 residues. From germline, CDR1 is LNHDA and CDR2 SQIVND (reference sequence). The rearrangement joins TRBV19 to TRBJ1-1; D gene unclear. The specimen was CD8+ T cells sorted from PBMCs, collected roughly 5 days after vaccination. This TCR was sampled from a man in his fifties or sixties who received an inactivated influenza vaccine. CDR3 sequence reads: CASSILEFTTEAFF. CDR3 nucleotide sequence: TGTGCCAGTAGTATCCTAGAGTTCACCACTGAAGCTTTCTTT.